This T cell receptor beta chain was retrieved from a study of beta chain features in type 1 diabetes (dated by TCRdb to 2016 to 2019). In terms of the full investigation: No differences in mean age, gender distribution, total cell number or subset yield were found between patients and healthy donors. In the study, TCRB repertoires of sorted circulating CD4+ T cell subsets from recently diagnosed type 1 diabetes patients were compared with those of matched healthy donors. A total of around 100 million sorted cells were examined across all samples, and RNA yield correlated strongly with the number of cells per subset. Regulatory and stem cell-like memory subsets were isolated from only 8 patients and roughly 8 healthy donors, whereas naive and central memory subsets came from all 28 donors. What the research found in general, with its limitations: PCR might favor shorter templates, but patient and control samples were amplified and corrected together, so any skew would affect both groups equally. Because cDNA was sequenced instead of genomic DNA, activated cells with high expression could be over-represented, although the groups did not differ in activation or CD3 levels. Fewer insertions and more nucleotide deletions at VDJ recombination sites were observed in patients with type 1 diabetes, implying thymic rearrangement abnormalities. A moderate but significant shortening of TCRB CDR3 length was observed in type 1 diabetes patients in all four CD4+ subsets. Naive, central memory and regulatory TCRB repertoires appeared to be more alike among patients than among healthy donors. Because the HLA sub-analyses included only small numbers of individuals, any influence of HLA type on TCRB rearrangement was left unresolved.

This clone appeared a few times. The target of this receptor is not known. Per-base quality was not reported, and no clone a single base away is much larger than it. The entire amount of isolated RNA was reverse transcribed using the High Capacity cDNA Reverse Transcription Kit, so the sequenced TCRB transcripts were expressed ones. Naive, central memory and regulatory T cell samples underwent deep immunoSEQ sequencing, averaging around 3.9 million total reads per sample. Sorted cells were lysed in RLT buffer and RNA was extracted with DNase-treated RNeasy Micro or Mini kits, depending on cell number. Each cell subset was processed on its own to prevent cross-contamination, while patient and healthy donor samples were processed together. The immunoSEQ multiplex PCR was used to amplify TCRB sequences from cDNA, generating 87-bp fragments that spanned the CDR3 region. Amplicons were sequenced on the Illumina HiSeq platform. The study's own analysis went as follows. PCR bias was corrected computationally using synthetic template baselines, and reads within Hamming distance 2 were collapsed, with unmergeable singletons discarded. Reads were aligned against IMGT to assign V, D and J genes, CDR3 length and insertions or deletions at six rearrangement sites. Within each subset, clonotype counts were normalized to the number of sorted cells before true diversity and Gini coefficients were calculated with the tcR R package. Repertoire sharing was quantified using the overlap coefficient calculated on TCRB nucleotide sequences. TCRdb provides this immuneACCESS table in a form limited to in-frame rearrangements. Some clones are lacking; in checked studies, under half of them reflect an unresolved V gene, and why the rest are absent is not known. V, J and clone size are taken as reported in that table, and D and trimming were inferred from the DNA itself. Here the sample has over 300,000 clones; approximately 9.7% occur a single time. 0.95% to 1.1% of the sample comes from the top ten.

Reading the germline V gene gives CDR1 SGHRS and CDR2 YFSETQ. The V end gives up 6 bases and the J end 5 bases, leaving 8 bases in the junction not matched to a gene. There are 14 amino acids in the CDR3, from cysteine to phenylalanine inclusive. The retained sequence is limited to the CDR3, 42 bases, with the frame set at the first base. A single peripheral blood draw of around 0.11 L on average was collected from each donor into heparinised tubes. Using a panel that included CD45RO, CCR7, CD25, CD127, CD95 and CD27, naive, central memory, regulatory and stem cell-like memory CD4+ T cells were sorted on a BD FACSAria II. All sorted populations exceeded 95% purity. PBMCs were isolated immediately by Lymphoprep density gradient centrifugation and stained directly without culture. So that batch effects would be minimized, each experiment stained and sorted samples in pairs, pairing one healthy donor with one patient.

This clonotype was sampled from a man in his thirties or forties with type 1 diabetes. This chain joins TRBV5-1 to TRBJ1-2; TRBD1 agrees with 9 junctional bases. Sequenced sample: central memory CD4+ T cells from blood. The base sequence is TGCGCCAGCACCGGGACAGGGATCGGTTATGGCTACACCTTC. This encodes CASTGTGIGYGYTF.